This entry lists 23 T cell receptor beta chains sequenced from one sample in a study of shared clonotypes between healthy human individuals. Assay used: immunoSEQ multiplex PCR; TCRdb lists only in-frame clones, some missing. Of fewer than 2.5 million clones in the sample, 80% to 95% were seen once. Sequenced sample: naive CD4+ T cells from PBMCs. Subset indicated: CD45RA+ positively selected. Receptors originate from a man between 18 and 35 years old in good health. Some clones in this sample may be carry-over from other donors' samples.

The V gene is TRBV30, the J gene TRBJ2-2; 7 bases match TRBD1. The length of the CDR3 is 17 residues. Germline V gene sequence: CDR1 GTSNPN, CDR2 SVGIG (reference sequence). Trimming at V came to 0 bases and at J to 0 bases, leaving 7 bases not matched to a gene. CDR3 bases: TGTGCCTGGAGTGTCTTCCGTCAGGGGGCGAACACCGGGGAGCTGTTTTTT. Translating it yields CAWSVFRQGANTGELFF.

The chain joins TRBV6-5 to TRBJ1-1; D is ambiguous. Germline V gives CDR1 MNHEY, CDR2 SVGAGI. The CDR3 has 14 residues. V was cut by 0 bases and J by 1 base, with 6 bases left in between. The CDR3 spells CASSYSIRNTEAFF. CDR3 nucleotides: TGTGCCAGCAGTTACTCGATCAGGAACACTGAAGCTTTCTTT.

This clone was counted a single time. The CDR3: CASSLWATASGNTIYF. The CDR3 DNA reads as TGTGCCAGCAGTTTATGGGCCACCGCCTCTGGAAACACCATATATTTT. The chain recombines TRBV28 with TRBJ1-3; D is undetermined. Deletions cut 0 bases from V and 0 bases from J, with 9 bases between. Germline V gene sequence: CDR1 MDHEN, CDR2 SYDVKM. There are 16 residues in the CDR3.

The chain joins TRBV9 to TRBJ1-3, with 7 bases matching TRBD1. This CDR3 region has 15 residues. Germline V gives CDR1 SGDLS, CDR2 YYNGEE. The V gene end was trimmed by 3 bases and the J gene end by 0 bases; junction bases not matched to a gene: 3. The CDR3 reads CASSAGQVSGNTIYF. DNA for the CDR3: TGTGCCAGCAGCGCCGGACAGGTCTCTGGAAACACCATATATTTT.

The chain is built from TRBV6-5 and TRBJ1-1; D is undetermined. This CDR3 contains 14 residues. Trimming shortened V by 2 bases and J by 0 bases, and 7 bases separated the two germline ends. Germline values: CDR1 MNHEY, CDR2 SVGAGI. In DNA, the CDR3 is TGTGCCAGCAGTTACCGAAGTTTGAACACTGAAGCTTTCTTT. Amino acids: CASSYRSLNTEAFF.

The CDR3 reads CASSLWSVSEKLFF. The CDR3, as DNA: TGTGCCAGCAGCTTATGGTCGGTCAGTGAAAAACTGTTTTTT. The chain is built from TRBV5-6 and TRBJ1-4; D is unclear. This CDR3 is built from 14 residues. Germline CDR1 SGHDT, CDR2 YYEEEE. V was shortened by 2 bases and J by 7 bases, with 12 bases between the two germline ends.

This clone was seen a few times. The gene calls are TRBV7-9 and TRBJ1-5; D gene ambiguous. CDR3 length: 14 amino acids. With 5 bases removed from V and 1 base from J, the gap between germline ends came to 9 bases. CDR1 is SEHNR and CDR2 is FQNEAQ in the germline V gene (reference sequence). CDR3 DNA: TGTGCCAGCAGCGGCGTGCAGAGCAATCAGCCCCAGCATTTT. This codes for CASSGVQSNQPQHF.

The V and J genes are TRBV18 and TRBJ1-1; D is ambiguous. Germline V gives CDR1 KGHSH, CDR2 LQKENI. The CDR3 is made up of 13 amino acids. V shed 4 bases and J shed 2 bases, with 8 bases lying between them. Here the CDR3 DNA reads TGTGCCAGCTCACAACACCCTAACACTGAAGCTTTCTTT. It specifies CASSQHPNTEAFF.

This sequence joins TRBV6-1 and TRBJ2-1; the D gene is possibly TRBD1 (5 bases). Trimming took off 0 bases at V and 0 bases at J, with 12 bases between the two ends. Germline assignment: CDR1 MNHNS and CDR2 SASEGT. This CDR3 has 17 amino acids. As DNA, the CDR3 is TGTGCCAGCAGTGAAGCGGGGCATTTTAGCTCCTACAATGAGCAGTTCTTC. Amino acids: CASSEAGHFSSYNEQFF.

Notes on this clone: The sample has other DNA sequences that encode this CDR3 too. The chain links TRBV5-1 to TRBJ2-3; D unresolved. V shed 3 bases and J shed 2 bases, with 7 bases lying between them. The CDR3 covers 13 residues. Germline V gene data show CDR1 as SGHRS and CDR2 as YFSETQ. CDR3 loop: CASSSDYTDTQYF. The CDR3 nucleotides read TGCGCCAGCAGCTCGGATTACACAGATACGCAGTATTTT.

The V call is TRBV29-1, the J call TRBJ2-7, with unresolved D. The germline CDR1 and CDR2 sequences are SQVTM and ANQGSEA. V lost 0 bases, J lost 1 base, and 10 bases lay in between. There are 14 residues in the CDR3. As DNA, the CDR3 is TGCAGCGTTGAAGAAGGCCAGCGATCCTACGAGCAGTACTTC. As protein: CSVEEGQRSYEQYF.

The chain carries TRBV5-1 and TRBJ2-1, with TRBD2 identical over 12 bases. The CDR3 has 17 amino acids. Germline CDR1 and CDR2: SGHRS and YFSETQ. Trimming cost V 3 bases and J 4 bases; bases outside gene matches: 8. CDR3 nucleotide sequence: TGCGCCAGCAGCTCCCACCTAGCGGGAGGGGGATACAATGAGCAGTTCTTC. Amino acid sequence: CASSSHLAGGGYNEQFF.

J is TRBJ1-5 and V is TRBV19, with D perhaps matching TRBD1 (6 bases). The CDR3 is 16 amino acids. V lost 8 bases to trimming and J lost 2 bases, with 19 bases between them. The germline V gene has CDR1 LNHDA and CDR2 SQIVND (reference sequence). The CDR3 here is CASLQGGLQGNQPQHF. CDR3 coding DNA: TGTGCCAGTTTACAGGGTGGGTTACAAGGCAATCAGCCCCAGCATTTT.

The CDR3 region has the DNA TGTGCCAGTAGTTACGACAGGGGCGACGAGCAGTACTTC. Its translation is CASSYDRGDEQYF. The J gene is TRBJ2-7, the V gene TRBV19, with 8 bases that match TRBD1. The CDR3 consists of 13 residues. Per germline, CDR1 LNHDA and CDR2 SQIVND (reference sequence). V was pared by 5 bases and J by 5 bases, with 5 bases of the junction left unmatched. Full variable domain (remainder filled in from reference TRBV19 and TRBJ2-7): DGGITQSPKYLFRKEGQNVTLSCEQNLNHDAMYWYRQDPGQGLRLIYYSQIVNDFQKGDIAEGYSVSREKKESFPLTVTSAQKNPTAFYLCASSYDRGDEQYFGPGTRLTVT.

Points on this clone: Other DNA sequences in the sample encode the same CDR3. The V and J genes are TRBV5-4 and TRBJ1-1; no firm D call. The CDR3 sequence is 14 residues long. In germline, CDR1 is SGHNT, CDR2 YYREEE (reference sequence). V gave up 0 bases and J gave up 5 bases, with 11 bases separating them. The CDR3 DNA is TGTGCCAGCAGCTTGGTGGCTGGTGGGACTGAAGCTTTCTTT. Residues: CASSLVAGGTEAFF.

The chain joins TRBV4-1 to TRBJ2-5; TRBD2 is a possible D gene (5 bases). The J call may be mistaken, given a closer DNA end match to TRBJ2-7. Germline values: CDR1 MGHRA, CDR2 YSYEKL. The CDR3 has 16 amino acids. The CDR3 DNA reads TGCGCCAGCAGCCAAGATACGGGATCCGACTTCTACGAGCAGTACTTC. It yields the protein CASSQDTGSDFYEQYF.

The chain's CDR3 is CASRAFAGRTDTQYF. Written as DNA, the CDR3 is TGCGCCAGCAGGGCGTTCGCGGGACGCACAGATACGCAGTATTTT. The V and J genes are TRBV10-2 and TRBJ2-3; a possible D gene is TRBD2 (6 bases). V was clipped by 6 bases and J by 1 base, with 14 bases between them. The CDR3 is made up of 15 amino acids. Germline assignment: CDR1 WSHSY and CDR2 SAAADI.

Comment on this clone: The sample contains more than one DNA sequence encoding this CDR3. This chain joins TRBV18 and TRBJ1-1; the match to TRBD1 covers 8 bases. After removal of 4 bases from V and 0 bases from J, the junction contained 1 base not matched to a gene. CDR1 is KGHSH, CDR2 LQKENI, per germline. This CDR3 region has 14 residues. CDR3 nucleotides: TGTGCCAGCTCACGACAGGGGATGAACACTGAAGCTTTCTTT. Translating gives CASSRQGMNTEAFF.

J is TRBJ2-7 and V is TRBV4-1; D ambiguous. The CDR3 is 14 residues long. Germline-derived CDR1 and CDR2 are MGHRA and YSYEKL. V lost 0 bases and J 6 bases, leaving 12 bases between the germline ends. This CDR3 reads CASSQDQVRREQYF. In DNA form, the CDR3 reads TGCGCCAGCAGCCAAGATCAAGTACGACGCGAGCAGTACTTC.

In regard to this clone: This CDR3 is also generated by other DNA sequences in the sample. The chain carries TRBV29-1 and TRBJ1-5; 8 nucleotides agree with TRBD1. The CDR3 is 12 residues long. V trimming: 6 bases; J trimming: 4 bases; junction bases outside the gene matches: 2. Germline V gene sequence: CDR1 SQVTM, CDR2 ANQGSEA. The CDR3 DNA sequence: TGCAGCGTAGGACAGGGTAATCAGCCCCAGCATTTT. Amino acid sequence: CSVGQGNQPQHF.

This sequence joins TRBV6-7 and TRBJ2-7, with unresolved D. TRBV6-7 is an open reading frame whose function is uncertain. The CDR3 consists of 14 residues. The ends were cut back, 2 bases at V and 4 bases at J, with 12 bases in the middle. For the CDR3, the DNA is TGTGCCAGCAGTTACCCGGTCGCTGGTTACGAGCAGTACTTC. It encodes CASSYPVAGYEQYF.

The chain carries TRBV6-1 and TRBJ1-4; D ambiguous. Germline V CDR1 and CDR2: MNHNS, SASEGT. This CDR3 comprises 13 residues. Trimming took off 4 bases at V and 3 bases at J, with 6 bases between the two ends. The DNA for the CDR3 is TGTGCCAGCAGTGGTTCGGCTAATGAAAAACTGTTTTTT. Translation gives CASSGSANEKLFF.

The chain couples TRBV28 to TRBJ2-7; no reliable D call. Trimming removed 2 bases from V and 9 bases from J, with 8 bases in between. CDR3 length: 11 residues. Germline values: CDR1 MDHEN, CDR2 SYDVKM. CDR3 sequence (DNA): TGTGCCAGCAGTTTAGGGTCATGGCAGTACTTC. Amino acid sequence: CASSLGSWQYF.